A selection of T cell receptor beta chains follows, all from one sample in a study of cytomegalovirus exposure and HLA in healthy donors. The table came from immunoSEQ multiplex PCR; TCRdb's copy has only in-frame clones and leaves some out. The table has under 150,000 clones, around three quarters seen once; the top ten hold about 2%. Sample: PBMCs. The receptors shown here come from a man between 18 and 29 years old in good health and CMV-seronegative. Both conserved end residues are part of each CDR3. A D gene is named only where the DNA matches it firmly. Size tells how often a clone was seen (once, few, many) or the class of an expanded clone, and some rows leave it out.

CDR3 length	J gene	D gene	V gene	clone size	CDR3 protein	CDR3 DNA
14	TRBJ2-3	NA	TRBV7-9	NA	CASRPPGTFPPQYF	TGTGCCAGCAGGCCCCCAGGCACCTTTCCTCCGCAGTATTTT
14	TRBJ2-2	NA	TRBV7-9	few	CASTGIPNAGELFF	TGTGCCAGCACCGGGATACCCAACGCCGGGGAGCTGTTTTTT
14	TRBJ2-7	TRBD2	TRBV29-1	NA	CSVKILAGGYEQYF	TGCAGCGTGAAAATACTAGCGGGAGGCTACGAGCAGTACTTC
15	TRBJ2-1	NA	TRBV6-1	NA	CASRQEFSSYNEQFF	TGTGCCAGCAGACAGGAGTTTAGCTCCTACAATGAGCAGTTCTTC
14	TRBJ1-2	NA	TRBV7-2	few	CASSLAVVPGGYTF	TGTGCCAGCAGCTTAGCGGTGGTTCCGGGTGGCTACACCTTC
16	TRBJ2-7	NA	TRBV7-3	NA	CASSPRAGAGWNEQYF	TGTGCCAGCAGCCCCCGTGCGGGGGCGGGATGGAACGAGCAGTACTTC
15	TRBJ2-1	NA	TRBV16	once	CASSQFGNLYNEQFF	TGTGCCAGCAGCCAATTCGGGAACCTTTACAATGAGCAGTTCTTC
16	TRBJ2-1	TRBD2	TRBV5-1	NA	CASSVPKAGAYNEQFF	TGCGCCAGCAGCGTACCTAAAGCGGGAGCCTACAATGAGCAGTTCTTC
13	TRBJ1-3	NA	TRBV9	NA	CASRGEGRNTIYF	TGTGCCAGCCGGGGGGAGGGGAGAAACACCATATATTTT
14	TRBJ2-3	TRBD2	TRBV5-1	NA	CASSLVAGADTQYF	TGCGCCAGCAGCTTGGTAGCGGGAGCAGATACGCAGTATTTT
15	TRBJ1-2	NA	TRBV4-1	NA	CASSPTGGMNYGYTF	TGCGCCAGCAGCCCTACGGGGGGGATGAACTATGGCTACACCTTC